This T cell receptor (beta chain) was sequenced during a study of CD8 T cells in Susac syndrome. Study observations and caveats: It was acknowledged by the study that relatively few individuals were included in its TCR sequencing and HLA analysis.

Reverse transcription of 0.5 to 1 ug RNA was carried out with random hexamers. TCRdb re-called the immunoSEQ multiplex PCR reads with MiXCR, one entry per CDR3 protein. The sample comprises approximately 100,000 distinct CDR3 sequences, less than 95% of which are singletons, and about 0.12% rests with the top ten. A word on this clonotype: What it binds is unknown.

Source material: CD8+ T cells from PBMCs. The sequence derives from a human donor in good health.

The CDR3 DNA reads as TGTGCCAGCAGCCCCGCCTGGGGACAACTAACCTCCTACAATGAGCAGTTCTTC. Its protein is CASSPAWGQLTSYNEQFF. The chain is built from TRBV7-9 and TRBJ2-1, with D possibly TRBD1 on 6 matching bases. V lost 5 bases to trimming and J lost 0 bases, with 20 bases between them. The CDR3 totals 18 residues. Germline V gene data show CDR1 as SEHNR and CDR2 as FQNEAQ (reference sequence). The whole variable domain, remainder taken from reference TRBV7-9 and TRBJ2-1, is DTGVSQNPRHKITKRGQNVTFRCDPISEHNRLYWYRQTLGQGPEFLTYFQNEAQLEKSRLLSDRFSAERPKGSFSTLEIQRTEQGDSAMYLCASSPAWGQLTSYNEQFFGPGTRLTVL.